This TCR beta chain was recovered during a study of blood T cells in healthy people across ages. Combining a sample-barcoded 5' primer with a J-beta primer mix, a second PCR ran for roughly 6 to 12 cycles. MiXCR, run by TCRdb on the 5' RACE reads, gives a single entry per CDR3 protein. The table includes 910,000 or so distinct CDR3 sequences, about 53% detected once. V dropped 4 bases and J dropped 3 bases, with 9 bases sitting between them. The CDR3 spans 12 residues. Per germline, CDR1 GTSNPN and CDR2 SVGIG (reference sequence). This chain links TRBV30 with TRBJ1-2; D remains unclear. This clonotype was sampled from a woman aged 55-69 years in good health. Sequencing input: blood. CDR3 residues: CAWTYSHYGYTF. In nucleotides, the CDR3 is TGTGCCTGGACATATTCTCACTATGGCTACACCTTC.